This TCR beta chain is drawn from a study of Ad26.COV2.S vaccination and SARS-CoV-2 variants. As regards this clone: Its antigen is still unknown.

This table comes from immunoSEQ multiplex PCR, and its TCRdb copy is limited to in-frame clones, with some not included. This table has 300,000 to 400,000 clones, 92% appearing once. Study-wide findings and caveats: Using TCR breadth and depth analyses may have led to underestimated total T cell responses.

The CDR3 sequence is 15 residues long. V lost 2 bases to trimming and J lost 0 bases, with 11 bases between them. Germline V CDR1 and CDR2: SGHAT, FQNNGV. The sequences come from peripheral blood, collected after recovery from COVID-19. The sequence derives from a human donor who had recovered from COVID-19. The J gene is TRBJ2-7, the V gene TRBV11-2, with D unresolved. CDR3 residues: CASSLQRYSSYEQYF. In nucleotides, the CDR3 is TGTGCCAGCAGCTTACAAAGGTATAGCTCCTACGAGCAGTACTTC.